These 6 T cell receptor beta chains were sequenced from one sample in a study of blood T cell repertoires in COVID-19. Only in-frame clones appear in the TCRdb table, and some are missing; sequencing was by immunoSEQ multiplex PCR. The sample comprises over 150,000 clones, about nine tenths of which are singletons, and approximately 2.1% rests with the top ten. Material: peripheral blood. These receptors all stem from a man between 18 and 35 years old who had recovered from COVID-19.

Written as DNA, the CDR3 is TGTGCCAGCAGCCAAGAGGCGGCAACTGGGGCCAACGTCCTGACTTTC. Translated, it gives CASSQEAATGANVLTF. V usage is TRBV4-2 and J usage is TRBJ2-6; D ambiguous. This CDR3 region has 16 residues. Germline-derived CDR1 and CDR2 are LGHNA and YNFKEQ. Trimming stripped 0 bases from V and 2 bases from J, with 8 bases between.

This clone occurred a few times. V gene TRBV19 combines with J gene TRBJ2-1; 7 bases match TRBD1. The germline V gene encodes CDR1 LNHDA and CDR2 SQIVND (reference sequence). Trimming removed 5 bases from V and 8 bases from J; junction bases left unmatched: 12. The CDR3 is 15 amino acids. CDR3 sequence (DNA): TGTGCCAGTAGTCCCTCAGGGGGACCCTCGGATGAGCAGTTCTTC. The encoded protein is CASSPSGGPSDEQFF.

The genes are TRBV6-5 and TRBJ2-3, with TRBD1 identical over 7 bases. The trim removed 5 bases at V and 5 bases at J, leaving 7 bases unmatched. This CDR3 region has 14 residues. Germline values: CDR1 MNHEY, CDR2 SVGAGI. The CDR3 sequence is CASSIGTVRDTQYF. DNA for the CDR3: TGTGCCAGCAGTATCGGGACAGTCAGAGATACGCAGTATTTT.

This chain joins TRBV9 and TRBJ2-7; TRBD1 matches at 8 bases. V trimming: 3 bases; J trimming: 3 bases; junction bases outside the gene matches: 5. Per the germline V gene, CDR1 is SGDLS and CDR2 is YYNGEE. The CDR3 is 14 residues long. The CDR3 coding sequence is TGTGCCAGCAGCGCAGGACAGGGTCTCTACGAGCAGTACTTC. It translates to CASSAGQGLYEQYF.

The rearrangement links TRBV5-5 to TRBJ2-5; the D is unclear. Germline values: CDR1 SGHKS, CDR2 YYEKEE (reference sequence). This CDR3 spans 11 amino acids. V gave up 6 bases and J gave up 1 base, with 4 bases separating them. CDR3 sequence reads: CASTSQETQYF. In DNA, the CDR3 is TGTGCCAGCACCTCCCAAGAGACCCAGTACTTC. Supplemented by reference TRBV5-5 and TRBJ2-5, the full variable domain reads DAGVTQSPTHLIKTRGQQVTLRCSPISGHKSVSWYQQVLGQGPQFIFQYYEKEERGRGNFPDRFSARQFPNYSSELNVNALLLGDSALYLCASTSQETQYFGPGTRLLVL.

This clone came up once. The chain uses TRBV11-2 and TRBJ1-1; TRBD1 is a possible D gene (6 bases). Germline-derived CDR1 and CDR2 are SGHAT and FQNNGV. The CDR3 contains 15 residues. Trimming took 5 bases from V and 5 from J, leaving 18 bases between them. CDR3 sequence reads: CASSLLGGSGTEAFF. The CDR3 DNA sequence: TGTGCCAGCAGCCTTCTAGGGGGATCAGGAACTGAAGCTTTCTTT.